Presented here are 2 T cell receptor beta chains from one specimen sequenced in a study of vaccination and CD4 T cells after COVID-19. Time point given: late sampling 161 to 241 days after vaccination in a few convalescent patients. Regarding treatment: approximately nine-day PBMC culture with coronavirus spike peptide pools or control peptides (ViraFEST assay). Oncomine TCR Beta short-read sequencing was applied to DNA from cultured CD4+ T cells. TCRdb re-called the PCR reads with MiXCR, one entry per CDR3 protein. The sample lists under 20,000 distinct CDR3 sequences, about 45% occurring once. The antigens for these receptors are not known. The source was CD4+ T cells from blood, cultured in vitro, collected about 7 months after SARS-CoV-2 vaccination. The receptor source for this set is a human donor who had recovered from COVID-19.

This chain connects TRBV11-1 to TRBJ2-5, with unresolved D. The CDR3 is made up of 14 amino acids. Germline V gene data show CDR1 as SGHAT and CDR2 as FQDESV (reference sequence). V was pared by 1 base and J by 1 base, with 7 bases between. The CDR3 DNA is TGTGCCAGCAGCTTAGGCCAACGCCAAGAGACCCAGTACTTC. Translating gives CASSLGQRQETQYF.

The chain is built from TRBV20-1 and TRBJ1-3; D is unclear. From germline, CDR1 is DFQATT and CDR2 SNEGSKA (reference sequence). CDR3 length: 14 residues. Trimming stripped 1 base from V and 0 bases from J, with 7 bases between. DNA for the CDR3: TGCAGTGCTAGAGTCCAGTACTCTGGAAACACCATATATTTT. As protein: CSARVQYSGNTIYF.